This T cell receptor beta chain was sequenced in a study of T cells after yellow fever vaccination. General study points: Sorted repertoires could include abundant contaminating clonotypes from bulk cells. A weaker but faster secondary response was observed, peaking on day 5 versus 15. Booster sampling recovered most clones from primary vaccination (around 96% CD4, 80% to 90% CD8).

Generation of TCR cDNA used 5'RACE template switching (which added a universal primer site and UMIs). TCRdb redid the calling of the 5' RACE reads with MiXCR, one entry per CDR3 protein. The sample records 100,000 to 150,000 distinct CDR3 sequences, 8.9% being singletons. The CDR3 is 14 residues long. The V end lost 6 bases, the J end lost 3 bases, and 14 bases lay between the germline ends. CDR1 LGHDT and CDR2 YNNKEL come from the germline V gene (reference sequence). In this sample, this clonotype turned up a few times. Antigen: not known. Here the sequenced sample was CD8+ T cells sorted from PBMCs, taken on the day of the yellow fever booster vaccination. This TCR was recovered from a man aged 18 to 30 who received the YFV17D yellow fever vaccine. The chain recombines TRBV3-1 with TRBJ2-5; D perhaps matches TRBD2 (5 bases). CDR3 nucleotide sequence: TGTGCCAGCAGTCCTTCGGGGTATGAAGAGACCCAGTACTTC. Its protein product is CASSPSGYEETQYF.